The 17 T cell receptor beta chains below all came from one sample that was sequenced in a study of memory CD4+ T cells and cytomegalovirus serostatus. The assay was immunoSEQ multiplex PCR, and TCRdb's table has in-frame clones only and misses some. Of fewer than 50,000 clones listed, 79% are singletons. The sort gate was single viable CD3+CD4+CD8-CD45RO+ cells for memory CD4+ T cells. The sequencing sample was made of memory CD4+ T cells from blood. The receptors here all came from an adult in good health and CMV-seronegative.

The rearrangement links TRBV6-5 to TRBJ1-2; D uncertain. This CDR3 comprises 14 residues. Trimming shortened V by 6 bases and J by 0 bases, and 11 bases separated the two germline ends. The V gene's germline CDR1 is MNHEY and CDR2 SVGAGI. The CDR3 is CASRTAYSNYGYTF. CDR3 in DNA: TGTGCCAGCAGGACGGCTTATTCTAACTATGGCTACACCTTC.

This chain connects TRBV7-9 to TRBJ2-1, with D perhaps matching TRBD1 (5 bases). The CDR3 is 15 residues long. Germline CDR1 SEHNR, CDR2 FQNEAQ (reference sequence). Trimming left V 5 bases short and J 4 bases short, with 15 bases between. For the CDR3, the DNA is TGTGCCAGCAGCGGCGATCAGGGAACGTACAATGAGCAGTTCTTC. Protein: CASSGDQGTYNEQFF. The variable domain in full, with the rest retrieved from reference TRBV7-9 and TRBJ2-1, is DTGVSQNPRHKITKRGQNVTFRCDPISEHNRLYWYRQTLGQGPEFLTYFQNEAQLEKSRLLSDRFSAERPKGSFSTLEIQRTEQGDSAMYLCASSGDQGTYNEQFFGPGTRLTVL.

This clone was detected a few times. The chain is built from TRBV11-2 and TRBJ1-1, with 12 positions matching TRBD1. CDR1 and CDR2 from the germline V gene are SGHAT and FQNNGV. The CDR3 length is 14 residues. Unmatched junction bases numbered 2, after V lost 3 bases and J lost 6 bases. The CDR3 DNA reads TGTGCCAGCAGCTTTGGGACAGGGGGCGCTGAAGCTTTCTTT. This sequence encodes CASSFGTGGAEAFF.

V and J are TRBV6-5 and TRBJ2-4, with a weak D call TRBD1 (5 bases). The V gene's germline CDR1 is MNHEY and CDR2 SVGAGI. The germline V and J ends were trimmed by 11 bases and 3 bases, with 17 bases remaining between them. The CDR3 contains 14 residues. CDR3 DNA: TGTGCCGCGCAGGGTATCGGTGACAAAAACATTCAGTACTTC. This encodes CAAQGIGDKNIQYF.

The chain uses TRBV25-1 and TRBJ2-7; the D gene could be TRBD1 or TRBD2 (7 bases each). Germline CDR1 is MGHDK and CDR2 is SYGVNS. V lost 5 bases, J lost 1 base, and 12 bases lay in between. The CDR3 totals 14 residues. The CDR3 DNA reads TGTGCCAGCAGTCAGCGGGACAGATCCTACGAGCAGTACTTC. It specifies CASSQRDRSYEQYF.

V and J are TRBV7-2 and TRBJ2-7, with D possibly being TRBD1 (5 bases). Germline V gives CDR1 SGHTA, CDR2 FQGNSA. Trimming took 5 bases from V and 0 from J, leaving 14 bases between them. This CDR3 region has 15 residues. CDR3 DNA: TGTGCCAGCAGCCTCACAGGAACTTCCTCCTACGAGCAGTACTTC. Translated, it gives CASSLTGTSSYEQYF. The full variable domain, in which reference TRBV7-2 and TRBJ2-7 provide the parts outside the CDR3, is GAGVSQSPSNKVTEKGKDVELRCDPISGHTALYWYRQSLGQGLEFLIYFQGNSAPDKSGLPSDRFSAERTGGSVSTLTIQRTQQEDSAVYLCASSLTGTSSYEQYFGPGTRLTVT.

The gene calls are TRBV6-6 and TRBJ1-2, with TRBD1 matching over 9 bases. This CDR3 has 15 amino acids. Germline trimming cut 7 bases from V and 8 bases from J; bases unmatched to any gene: 14. CDR1 and CDR2 (germline): MNHNY, SVGAGI (reference sequence). Here the CDR3 DNA reads TGTGCCAGCATCCCGACCGACAGGGGGTCGAGAGGCTACACCTTC. This gives the protein CASIPTDRGSRGYTF.

This clone was detected only once. The chain combines TRBV5-6 with TRBJ1-1; tentative D call: TRBD1 (5 bases). Trimming took off 1 base at V and 7 bases at J, with 14 bases between the two ends. The CDR3 loop spans 14 amino acids. Germline CDR1 SGHDT, CDR2 YYEEEE. CDR3 amino acids: CASSLWGPGDEAFF. For the CDR3, the DNA is TGTGCCAGCAGCTTGTGGGGACCCGGGGATGAAGCTTTCTTT.

The J gene is TRBJ2-1, the V gene TRBV11-2, with TRBD2 as a possible D gene (5 bases). Trimming took off 5 bases at V and 3 bases at J, with 8 bases between the two ends. The CDR3 covers 13 residues. Germline CDR1 is SGHAT and CDR2 is FQNNGV. This CDR3 reads CASSNSDYNEQFF. The CDR3 region has the DNA TGTGCCAGCAGCAATAGCGACTACAATGAGCAGTTCTTC.

This clone was counted a few times. The chain combines TRBV7-6 with TRBJ1-5, with D perhaps TRBD1 (5 bases). Per the germline V gene, CDR1 is SGHVS and CDR2 is FNYEAQ. V shed 1 base and J shed 4 bases, with 5 bases lying between them. CDR3 length equals 13 residues. CDR3 in amino acids: CASSLGQNQPQHF. Here the CDR3 DNA reads TGTGCCAGCAGCTTAGGACAGAATCAGCCCCAGCATTTT.

This chain joins TRBV11-3 and TRBJ1-1; D ambiguous. Germline CDR1 and CDR2: SGHNT and YENEEA. V lost 1 base, J lost 1 base, and 4 bases lay in between. The CDR3 contains 13 residues. CDR3 sequence: CASSLAENTEAFF. The CDR3 DNA reads TGTGCCAGCAGCTTAGCAGAGAACACTGAAGCTTTCTTT. The whole variable domain, filled in from reference TRBV11-3 and TRBJ1-1, reads EAGVVQSPRYKIIEKKQPVAFWCNPISGHNTLYWYLQNLGQGPELLIRYENEEAVDDSQLPKDRFSAERLKGVDSTLKIQPAELGDSAVYLCASSLAENTEAFFGQGTRLTVV.

This clone turned up a few times. CDR3 in DNA: TGCGCCAGCAGTGAAAGTTATGAGGGAACTGAAGCTTTCTTT. Translating it yields CASSESYEGTEAFF. V gene TRBV10-1 combines with J gene TRBJ1-1; D unclear. Germline V lookup: CDR1 WNHNN, CDR2 SYGVQD (reference sequence). The germline V and J ends were trimmed by 3 bases and 5 bases, with 13 bases remaining between them. The CDR3 is 14 residues long.

The rearrangement links TRBV7-2 to TRBJ2-7, with 7 bases fitting TRBD2. Trimming at V came to 11 bases and at J to 4 bases, leaving 14 bases not matched to a gene. CDR3 length: 14 residues. The germline V gene has CDR1 SGHTA and CDR2 FQGNSA. The CDR3 sequence: CAPSARGRGYEQYF. The CDR3 DNA is TGTGCCCCCAGCGCCCGCGGGAGAGGGTACGAGCAGTACTTC.

The V and J genes are TRBV7-2 and TRBJ2-3; 8 positions agree with TRBD2. Germline CDR1 is SGHTA and CDR2 is FQGNSA. CDR3 length equals 16 residues. Losses at the gene ends were 4 bases for V and 0 bases for J; bases not matched to a gene: 6. In nucleotides, the CDR3 is TGTGCCAGCAGCTCCGGGGGGGGCCCCAGCACAGATACGCAGTATTTT. Protein product: CASSSGGGPSTDTQYF.

The V and J genes are TRBV5-8 and TRBJ2-1; maybe TRBD2 (6 bases). The CDR3 sequence is 16 residues long. V lost 3 bases and J 8 bases, leaving 21 bases between the germline ends. Germline CDR1 is SGHTS and CDR2 is YDEGEE. The CDR3 sequence: CASSSKTLASSDEQFF. The CDR3, as DNA: TGTGCCAGCAGCTCGAAAACACTAGCTTCTTCGGATGAGCAGTTCTTC.

The chain has TRBV12-5 and TRBJ2-5, with 8 bases identical to TRBD1. The germline gives CDR1 LGHNT, CDR2 FRNRAP. Trimming took 4 bases from V and 5 from J; bases not matched to a gene: 6. This CDR3 contains 14 residues. This CDR3 is CASGSSTGVETQYF. In nucleotides, the CDR3 is TGTGCTAGTGGTTCATCGACAGGGGTGGAGACCCAGTACTTC.

The V and J genes are TRBV7-2 and TRBJ2-7; unclear D gene. Germline CDR1 SGHTA, CDR2 FQGNSA. The ends were cut back, 5 bases at V and 7 bases at J, with 18 bases in the middle. This CDR3 spans 14 amino acids. The CDR3 loop is CASSIQANTEEQYF. The CDR3 bases are TGTGCCAGCAGCATACAAGCAAACACTGAAGAGCAGTACTTC.